The 24 T cell receptor beta chains presented below share a single source sample, sequenced in a study of blood T cell repertoires in COVID-19. Generated by immunoSEQ multiplex PCR, the TCRdb table keeps only in-frame clones and is missing some. The data show about 290,000 clones, 89% seen once. The sequencing input was PBMCs or T cells enriched from blood (not recorded which). Receptors originate from a woman in her thirties or forties who had recovered from COVID-19.

This clone turned up a few times. This sequence joins TRBV10-2 and TRBJ2-3, with no clear D. Germline V gene lookup returns CDR1 WSHSY and CDR2 SAAADI. The CDR3 is made up of 12 amino acids. V was clipped by 5 bases and J by 4 bases, with 7 bases between them. CDR3: CASSLGSDTQYF. The CDR3 nucleotides read TGCGCCAGCAGTCTCGGGTCAGATACGCAGTATTTT.

The chain links TRBV7-6 to TRBJ2-5; TRBD2 matches at 9 bases. V lost 3 bases to trimming and J lost 1 base; unmatched junction nucleotides: 6. The CDR3 loop spans 16 amino acids. Germline CDR1 is SGHVS and CDR2 is FNYEAQ. DNA of the CDR3: TGTGCCAGCAGCTTTCGAGCGGGGGGTCCCCAAGAGACCCAGTACTTC. Translating gives CASSFRAGGPQETQYF.

The rearrangement joins TRBV7-8 to TRBJ2-7; possible D gene TRBD2, 6 bases. The V end was cut by 3 bases, the J end by 0 bases, with 18 bases between. Germline loops: CDR1 SGHVS, CDR2 FQNEAQ. This CDR3 has 17 residues. CDR3 sequence: CASSFAPVGLNSYEQYF. In DNA form, the CDR3 reads TGTGCCAGCAGCTTCGCCCCTGTGGGACTCAACTCCTACGAGCAGTACTTC.

The chain links TRBV7-2 to TRBJ1-5; D is undetermined. V was clipped by 4 bases and J by 1 base, with 11 bases between them. CDR1 is SGHTA and CDR2 is FQGNSA in the germline V gene. The CDR3 extends over 15 amino acids. The DNA of the CDR3 is TGTGCCAGCAGCTCACAGATTTTCAGCAATCAGCCCCAGCATTTT. It yields the protein CASSSQIFSNQPQHF.

This clone was found once. This sequence joins TRBV29-1 and TRBJ1-1, with a tentative D call TRBD1 (6 bases). Germline CDR1 SQVTM, CDR2 ANQGSEA. The V end was cut by 4 bases, the J end by 4 bases, with 16 bases between. The CDR3 loop spans 14 amino acids. The CDR3 nucleotides read TGCAGCGTTGCGACAGGATCCCTCGCCACTGAAGCTTTCTTT. Its protein product is CSVATGSLATEAFF.

CDR3 coding DNA: TGTGCCAGCAGTTTACGCTCAGGGAAAGCTTTCTTT. Residues: CASSLRSGKAFF. The chain couples TRBV12-3 or TRBV12-4 to TRBJ1-1; possible D gene TRBD1, 5 bases. V lost 2 bases to trimming and J lost 9 bases, with 10 bases between them. The CDR3 length is 12 residues.

The CDR3 DNA sequence: TGTGCCAGCAGCGTCACTAGCGGGAGCTCCCGAACCGGGGAGCTGTTTTTT. Residues: CASSVTSGSSRTGELFF. The chain has TRBV9 and TRBJ2-2; 11 positions match TRBD2. The CDR3 length is 17 residues. V trimming: 2 bases; J trimming: 5 bases; junction bases outside the gene matches: 8. Germline V lookup: CDR1 SGDLS, CDR2 YYNGEE.

V and J are TRBV19 and TRBJ2-2, with TRBD1 as a possible D gene (6 bases). The CDR3 is 17 residues long. Germline assignment: CDR1 LNHDA and CDR2 SQIVND (reference sequence). Trimming shortened V by 6 bases and J by 3 bases, and 20 bases separated the two germline ends. CDR3 protein: CASSFGQSYFYTGELFF. The CDR3 DNA follows: TGTGCCAGTAGCTTTGGACAGTCCTATTTCTACACCGGGGAGCTGTTTTTT.

CDR3 protein: CASSQEMGGDEQYF. The DNA of the CDR3 is TGTGCCAGCAGCCAAGAAATGGGAGGAGACGAGCAGTACTTC. V is TRBV3-1 (or the pseudogene TRBV3-2) and J is TRBJ2-7; a weak D match, TRBD2 (6 bases). V lost 0 bases and J 5 bases, leaving 11 bases between the germline ends. Per the germline V gene, CDR1 is LGHDT and CDR2 is YNNKEL (reference sequence). CDR3 length: 14 residues.

For this clone: The junction shows a germline mismatch at one end, possibly a read error. The rearrangement uses TRBV7-2 and TRBJ2-2; D unresolved. CDR1 and CDR2 (germline): SGHTA, FQGNSA. This CDR3 spans 15 amino acids. This CDR3 reads CASTLERYFTGELFF. As DNA, the CDR3 is TGTGCCAGCACCTTAGAGAGATACTTCACCGGGGAGCTGTTTTTT.

The V gene is TRBV30, the J gene TRBJ2-5; a weak D match, TRBD2 (7 bases). Trimming took off 1 base at V and 5 bases at J, with 14 bases between the two ends. CDR1 is GTSNPN and CDR2 is SVGIG in the germline V gene (reference sequence). The CDR3 is 14 amino acids. CDR3 protein: CAWSDWGREETQYF. The CDR3 bases are TGTGCCTGGAGTGACTGGGGGCGGGAGGAGACCCAGTACTTC. The full variable domain, with the rest looked up from reference TRBV30 and TRBJ2-5, is SQTIHQWPATLVQPVGSPLSLECTVEGTSNPNLYWYRQAAGRGLQLLFYSVGIGQISSEVPQNLSASRPQDRQFILSSKKLLLSDSGFYLCAWSDWGREETQYFGPGTRLLVL.

J is TRBJ1-5 and V is TRBV18, with TRBD1 as a possible D gene (6 bases). From germline, CDR1 is KGHSH and CDR2 LQKENI. The CDR3 runs to 15 residues. The V gene lost 3 bases and the J gene lost 5 bases, with 14 bases spanning the gap. The CDR3 nucleotides read TGTGCCAGCTCACCGCGGGGGCAGGGAGATCAGCCCCAGCATTTT. This codes for CASSPRGQGDQPQHF.

This clone occurred a few times. V and J are TRBV24-1 and TRBJ2-2, with TRBD1 matching 12 bases. The V gene end was trimmed by 4 bases and the J gene end by 8 bases; junction bases not matched to a gene: 7. Germline V lookup: CDR1 KGHDR, CDR2 SFDVKD. The CDR3 totals 16 residues. The CDR3, as DNA: TGTGCCACCAGTGACTCCGGGACAGGGGGCCGAGGGGAGCTGTTTTTT. Protein: CATSDSGTGGRGELFF.

In its sample, this clone was seen many times. The chain combines TRBV7-9 with TRBJ2-7; tentatively, D is TRBD1 (6 bases). The ends were cut back, 4 bases at V and 1 base at J, with 8 bases in the middle. The CDR3 runs to 13 residues. The germline CDR1 and CDR2 sequences are SEHNR and FQNEAQ (reference sequence). In nucleotides, the CDR3 is TGTGCCAGCAGCTCCGGACAGTCCTACGAGCAGTACTTC. Translation: CASSSGQSYEQYF.

This clone was observed a single time. The chain couples TRBV5-4 to TRBJ1-1; D is ambiguous. The CDR3 runs to 14 residues. Germline V gene lookup returns CDR1 SGHNT and CDR2 YYREEE (reference sequence). V was trimmed by 1 base and J by 5 bases, leaving 12 bases between them. The CDR3 sequence: CASSLKRERTEAFF. CDR3 nucleotide sequence: TGTGCCAGCAGCTTGAAGAGGGAGAGGACTGAAGCTTTCTTT.

This clone was seen once. The V gene is TRBV6-2 or TRBV6-3, the J gene TRBJ1-5; no clear D gene. Looked up from germline, CDR1 is MNHEY and CDR2 is SVGEGT. CDR3 length: 13 residues. The V end lost 4 bases, the J end lost 4 bases, and 8 bases lay between the germline ends. The CDR3 protein is CASSFRVNQPQHF. The DNA for the CDR3 is TGTGCCAGCAGTTTCCGGGTAAATCAGCCCCAGCATTTT.

This chain connects TRBV5-1 to TRBJ1-4; tentatively, D is TRBD1 (6 bases). V was trimmed by 5 bases and J by 4 bases, leaving 12 bases between them. CDR3 size: 14 residues. Germline loops: CDR1 SGHRS, CDR2 YFSETQ. This CDR3 reads CASSTGRGNEKLFF. DNA of the CDR3: TGCGCCAGCAGTACGGGCAGGGGTAATGAAAAACTGTTTTTT.

The chain has TRBV7-9 and TRBJ1-2, with D tentatively TRBD1 (6 bases). The CDR3 length is 13 residues. Germline V gives CDR1 SEHNR, CDR2 FQNEAQ (reference sequence). The V gene lost 5 bases and the J gene lost 8 bases, with 15 bases spanning the gap. The CDR3 here is CASSPVGGQGYTF. The CDR3 coding sequence is TGTGCCAGCAGCCCCGTCGGGGGGCAGGGCTACACCTTC.

The chain couples TRBV5-8 to TRBJ1-5, with TRBD1 matching 10 bases. After removal of 4 bases from V and 9 bases from J, the junction contained 10 bases not matched to a gene. The CDR3 contains 15 residues. Germline loops: CDR1 SGHTS, CDR2 YDEGEE. In nucleotides, the CDR3 is TGTGCCAGCAGCCCCGACAGGGGGCTCTTTGGGCCCCAGCATTTT. It encodes CASSPDRGLFGPQHF. Combining the CDR3 with reference TRBV5-8 and TRBJ1-5 gives the whole variable domain EAGVTQSPTHLIKTRGQQATLRCSPISGHTSVYWYQQALGLGLQFLLWYDEGEERNRGNFPPRFSGRQFPNYSSELNVNALELEDSALYLCASSPDRGLFGPQHFGDGTRLSIL.

The J gene is TRBJ2-5, the V gene TRBV7-2; TRBD2 is a possible D gene (6 bases). V lost 7 bases and J 4 bases, leaving 22 bases between the germline ends. This CDR3 has 16 amino acids. CDR1 SGHTA and CDR2 FQGNSA come from the germline V gene. The CDR3 loop reads CASTPRPGGWGETQYF. Written as DNA, the CDR3 is TGTGCCAGCACCCCTCGGCCCGGGGGATGGGGAGAGACCCAGTACTTC.

J is TRBJ2-6 and V is TRBV29-1; D uncertain. CDR1 and CDR2 (germline): SQVTM, ANQGSEA. Trimming took off 4 bases at V and 4 bases at J, with 5 bases between the two ends. The CDR3 totals 12 residues. The CDR3 nucleotides read TGCAGCGTTGCGGTCGGGGCCAACGTCCTGACTTTC. Its translation: CSVAVGANVLTF.

The J gene is TRBJ2-7, the V gene TRBV28, with D perhaps matching TRBD1 (5 bases). This CDR3 has 14 amino acids. Trimming left V 6 bases short and J 0 bases short, with 12 bases between. Germline V CDR1 and CDR2: MDHEN, SYDVKM. CDR3 residues: CASRGRQGSYEQYF. CDR3 DNA sequence: TGTGCCAGCAGGGGGCGGCAGGGCTCCTACGAGCAGTACTTC. Supplemented by reference TRBV28 and TRBJ2-7, the full variable domain reads DVKVTQSSRYLVKRTGEKVFLECVQDMDHENMFWYRQDPGLGLRLIYFSYDVKMKEKGDIPEGYSVSREKKERFSLILESASTNQTSMYLCASRGRQGSYEQYFGPGTRLTVT.

The V gene is TRBV2, the J gene TRBJ2-3, with 11 bases lining up with TRBD2. The CDR3 consists of 17 residues. The V segment lost 4 bases and the J segment 5 bases; nucleotides outside the gene matches: 11. Germline V CDR1 and CDR2: SNHLY, FYNNEI. Written as DNA, the CDR3 is TGTGCCAGCAGTGTCGTGGTAGCGGGAGGGCAGGGAGATACGCAGTATTTT. Amino acids: CASSVVVAGGQGDTQYF.

This clone was observed a single time. This chain connects TRBV5-1 to TRBJ2-5, with a possible D match to TRBD2 (6 bases). V was trimmed by 1 base and J by 8 bases, leaving 12 bases between them. This CDR3 region has 13 residues. Germline V gene lookup returns CDR1 SGHRS and CDR2 YFSETQ. CDR3 nucleotide sequence: TGCGCCAGCAGCTTGAGCGTCGGGGGAACCCAGTACTTC. Amino acid sequence: CASSLSVGGTQYF.